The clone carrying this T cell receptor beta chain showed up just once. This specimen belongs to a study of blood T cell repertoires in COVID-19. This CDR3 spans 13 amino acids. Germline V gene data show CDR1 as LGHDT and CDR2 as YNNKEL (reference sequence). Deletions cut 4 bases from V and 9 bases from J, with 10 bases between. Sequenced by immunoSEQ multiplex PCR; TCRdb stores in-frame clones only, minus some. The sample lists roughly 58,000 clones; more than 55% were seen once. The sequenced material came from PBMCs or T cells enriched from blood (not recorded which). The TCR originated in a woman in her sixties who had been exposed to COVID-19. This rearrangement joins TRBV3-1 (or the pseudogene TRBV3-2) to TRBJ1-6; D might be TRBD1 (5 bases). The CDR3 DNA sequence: TGTGCCAGCAGCCTCCGGACATCTTCACCCCTCCACTTT. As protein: CASSLRTSSPLHF.